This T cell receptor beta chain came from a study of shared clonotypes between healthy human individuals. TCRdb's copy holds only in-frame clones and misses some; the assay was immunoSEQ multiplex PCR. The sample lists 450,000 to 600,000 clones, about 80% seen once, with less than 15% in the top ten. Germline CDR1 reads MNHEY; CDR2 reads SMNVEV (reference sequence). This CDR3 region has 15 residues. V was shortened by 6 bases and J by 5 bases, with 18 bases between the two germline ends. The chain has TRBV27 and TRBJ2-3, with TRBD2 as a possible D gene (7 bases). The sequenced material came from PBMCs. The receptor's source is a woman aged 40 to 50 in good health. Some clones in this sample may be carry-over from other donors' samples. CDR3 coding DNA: TGTGCCAGCAGCGCCGTGGGGGGGCGGAAAGATACGCAGTATTTT. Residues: CASSAVGGRKDTQYF.